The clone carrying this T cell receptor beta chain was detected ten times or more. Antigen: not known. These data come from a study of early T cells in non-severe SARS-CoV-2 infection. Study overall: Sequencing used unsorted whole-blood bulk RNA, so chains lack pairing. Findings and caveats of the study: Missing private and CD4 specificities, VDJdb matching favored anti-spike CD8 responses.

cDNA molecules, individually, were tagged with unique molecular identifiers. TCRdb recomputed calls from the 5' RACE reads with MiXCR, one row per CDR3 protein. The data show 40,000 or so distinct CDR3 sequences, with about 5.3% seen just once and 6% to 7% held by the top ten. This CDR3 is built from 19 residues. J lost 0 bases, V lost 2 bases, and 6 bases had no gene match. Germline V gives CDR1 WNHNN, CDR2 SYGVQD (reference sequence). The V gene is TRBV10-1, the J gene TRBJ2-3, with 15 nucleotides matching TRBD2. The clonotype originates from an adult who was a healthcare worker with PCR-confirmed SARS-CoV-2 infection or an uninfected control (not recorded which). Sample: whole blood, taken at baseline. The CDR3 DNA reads TGCGCCAGCAGTGAGCGGACTAGCGGGAGGGCCGATAGCACAGATACGCAGTATTTT. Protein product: CASSERTSGRADSTDTQYF.